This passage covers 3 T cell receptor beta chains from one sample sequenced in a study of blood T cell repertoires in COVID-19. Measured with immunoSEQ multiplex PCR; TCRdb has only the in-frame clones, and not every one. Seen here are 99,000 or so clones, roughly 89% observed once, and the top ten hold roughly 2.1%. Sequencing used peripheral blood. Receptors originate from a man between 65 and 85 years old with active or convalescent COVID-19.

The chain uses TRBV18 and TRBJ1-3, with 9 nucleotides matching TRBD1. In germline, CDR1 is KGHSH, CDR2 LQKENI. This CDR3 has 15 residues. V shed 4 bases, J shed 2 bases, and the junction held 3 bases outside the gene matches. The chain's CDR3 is CASSQGQGTGNTIYF. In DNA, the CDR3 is TGTGCCAGCTCACAAGGACAGGGGACTGGAAACACCATATATTTT.

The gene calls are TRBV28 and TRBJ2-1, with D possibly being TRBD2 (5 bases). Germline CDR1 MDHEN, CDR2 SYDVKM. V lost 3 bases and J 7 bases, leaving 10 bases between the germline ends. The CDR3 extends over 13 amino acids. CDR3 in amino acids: CASSFRGLNEQFF. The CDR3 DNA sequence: TGTGCCAGCAGTTTTCGAGGACTTAATGAGCAGTTCTTC.

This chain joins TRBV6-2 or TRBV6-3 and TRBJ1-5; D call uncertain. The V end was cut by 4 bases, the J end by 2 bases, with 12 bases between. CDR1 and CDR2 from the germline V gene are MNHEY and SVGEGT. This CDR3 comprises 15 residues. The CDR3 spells CASSFRGSGNQPQHF. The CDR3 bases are TGTGCCAGCAGTTTCAGAGGGTCTGGCAATCAGCCCCAGCATTTT.